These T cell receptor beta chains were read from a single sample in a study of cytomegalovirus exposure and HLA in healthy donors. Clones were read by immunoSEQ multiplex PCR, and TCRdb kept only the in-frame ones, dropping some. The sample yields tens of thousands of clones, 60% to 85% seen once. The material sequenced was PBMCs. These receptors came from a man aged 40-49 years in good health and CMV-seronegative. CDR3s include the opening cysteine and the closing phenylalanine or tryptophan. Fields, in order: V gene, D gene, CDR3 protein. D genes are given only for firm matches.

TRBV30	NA	CAYKTESNTEAFF
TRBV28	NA	CATTRSGSSYEQYF
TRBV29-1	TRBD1	CSVSTGAVAEAFF
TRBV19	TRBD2	CASRRLAGASSYNEQFF
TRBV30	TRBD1	CAWGTGLFPSGNTIYF
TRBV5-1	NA	CASGLETGYGYTF
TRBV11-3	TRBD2	CASSPSGSLGSYNEQFF
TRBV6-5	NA	CASRDGSSYNEQFF
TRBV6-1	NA	CASSEWDSGNTGELFF
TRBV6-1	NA	CATEAPTRSEKLFF
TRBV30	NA	CAWSVRERDTQYF
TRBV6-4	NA	CASSPGQTNYGYTF
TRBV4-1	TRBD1	CASSQNRQGARSYEQYF
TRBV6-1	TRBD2	CASSTSGIDTGELFF
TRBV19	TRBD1	CASSIWGTGDHGYTF
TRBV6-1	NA	CASSESLQVGELFF
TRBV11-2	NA	CASSLVHGTYEQYF
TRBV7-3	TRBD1	CASSFRGQAADTQYF
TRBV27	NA	CASSSLADRQTTYEQYF
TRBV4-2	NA	CASSQDPDSPYGYTF
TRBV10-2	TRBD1	CASSDRTGTNTGELFF
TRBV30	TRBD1	CAWSAGTGGTDTQYF
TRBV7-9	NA	CASSPGLTPDTQYF
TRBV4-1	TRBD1	CASSPRDRGLYGELFF
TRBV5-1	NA	CASSLNPRQQNMNTEAFF
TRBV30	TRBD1	CAWSRGQGNQPQHF
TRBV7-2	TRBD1	CASSLAGQPYEQYF
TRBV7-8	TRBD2	CASSRPGTSGRVPFYEQYF
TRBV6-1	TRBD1	CASSVGQGTEAFF
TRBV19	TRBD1	CASSAGTGGYEQYF
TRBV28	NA	CASSLSAGREFF
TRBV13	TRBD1	CASSLLTGTGTNEQFF
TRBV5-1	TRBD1	CASSNLDRVGEQYF
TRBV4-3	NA	CASSQDYEAGAYGYTF
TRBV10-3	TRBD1	CAISDWGTGGYEQYF
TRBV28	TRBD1	CASSLLRLQGGEQYF
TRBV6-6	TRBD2	CASTASGRGLEQYF
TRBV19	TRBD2	CASSSTGTRVWEQFF
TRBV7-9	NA	CASSLERALRDVNTGELFF
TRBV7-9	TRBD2	CASSPQPGGSNEEQYF
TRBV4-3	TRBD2	CASSQGVAGATDTQYF
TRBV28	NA	CASTQAAGTDTQYF
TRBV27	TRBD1	CACRDRATGELFF
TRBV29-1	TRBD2	CSVVVAGGSYEQYF
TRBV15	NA	CATSRDLGQGGTEAFF
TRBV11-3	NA	CASSPGPRVGVGELFF
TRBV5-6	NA	CASTPAGQETQYF
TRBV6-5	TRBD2	CASSGRTSGTDTQYF
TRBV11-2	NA	CASSAAVGALGEQYF
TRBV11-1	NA	CASSFLGAEQDTQYF
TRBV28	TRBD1	CASSLTGTGGRNTEAFF
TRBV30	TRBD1	CAWSLTGGNQPQHF
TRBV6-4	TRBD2	CASSRSSGSGYNEQFF
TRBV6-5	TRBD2	CASSYSGLAGGEQFF
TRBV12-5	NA	CASALGPHITDTQYF
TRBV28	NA	CASSFRPGTGEQFF